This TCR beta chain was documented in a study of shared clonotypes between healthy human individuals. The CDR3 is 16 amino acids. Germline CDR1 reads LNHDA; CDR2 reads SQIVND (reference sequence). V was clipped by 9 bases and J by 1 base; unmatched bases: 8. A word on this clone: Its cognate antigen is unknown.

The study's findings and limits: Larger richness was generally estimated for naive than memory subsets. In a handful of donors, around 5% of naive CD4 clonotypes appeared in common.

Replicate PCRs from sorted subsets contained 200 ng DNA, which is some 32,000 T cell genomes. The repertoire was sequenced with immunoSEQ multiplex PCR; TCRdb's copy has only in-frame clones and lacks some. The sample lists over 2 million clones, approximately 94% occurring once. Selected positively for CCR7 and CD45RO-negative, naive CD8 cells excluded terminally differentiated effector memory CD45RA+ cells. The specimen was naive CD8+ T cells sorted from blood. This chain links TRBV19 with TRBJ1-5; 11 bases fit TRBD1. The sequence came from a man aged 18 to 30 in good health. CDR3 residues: CASLDRGLESNQPQHF. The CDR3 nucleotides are TGTGCCAGCTTGGACAGGGGGCTCGAGAGCAATCAGCCCCAGCATTTT.